Sequencing of this T cell receptor beta chain was carried out in a study of T cells after yellow fever vaccination. Study background: Fractions of limited cellularity were prepared by means of SMART-Seq v4 Ultra Low Input. Notes on the study in general: High-abundance clonotypes from the bulk population could contaminate FACS-sorted repertoires. Reappearance after the booster was seen for most primary-vaccination clones, at 96% CD4 and 85% to 90% CD8.

A few counts support this clonotype. Its antigen is currently unknown. Template-switching 5'RACE yielded the TCR cDNA; a universal primer site and UMIs were added in the process. A single record per CDR3 protein comes from TCRdb applying MiXCR to the 5' RACE reads. The data hold a few hundred thousand distinct CDR3 sequences, with approximately 3.3% observed a single time. V was shortened by 2 bases and J by 2 bases, with 12 bases between the two germline ends. CDR3 length: 15 residues. CDR1 is SEHNR, CDR2 FQNEAQ, per germline (reference sequence). The chain carries TRBV7-9 and TRBJ1-2; tentative D call: TRBD1 (6 bases). The specimen comprised CD4+ T cells sorted from PBMCs, sampled 10 days after the yellow fever booster vaccination. This clonotype originated in a man between 18 and 29 years old who received the YFV17D yellow fever vaccine. DNA of the CDR3: TGTGCCAGCAGCTTAATGGAGGGGGAGAACTATGGCTACACCTTC. Its translation is CASSLMEGENYGYTF.